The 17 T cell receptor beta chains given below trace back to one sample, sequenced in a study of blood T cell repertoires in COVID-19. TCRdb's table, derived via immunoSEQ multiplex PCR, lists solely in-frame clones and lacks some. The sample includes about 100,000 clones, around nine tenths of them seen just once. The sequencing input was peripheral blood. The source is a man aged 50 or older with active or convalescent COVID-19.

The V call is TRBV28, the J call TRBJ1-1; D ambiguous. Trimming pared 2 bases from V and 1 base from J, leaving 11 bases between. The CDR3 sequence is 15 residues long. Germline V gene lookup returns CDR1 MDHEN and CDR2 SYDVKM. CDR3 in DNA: TGTGCCAGCAGTTTAGGGTCTTCAGGGAACACTGAAGCTTTCTTT. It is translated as CASSLGSSGNTEAFF.

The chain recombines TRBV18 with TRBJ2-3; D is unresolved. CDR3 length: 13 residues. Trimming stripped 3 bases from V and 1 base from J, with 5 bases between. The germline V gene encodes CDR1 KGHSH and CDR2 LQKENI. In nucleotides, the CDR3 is TGTGCCAGCTCACCCCAGGGCACAGATACGCAGTATTTT. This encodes CASSPQGTDTQYF.

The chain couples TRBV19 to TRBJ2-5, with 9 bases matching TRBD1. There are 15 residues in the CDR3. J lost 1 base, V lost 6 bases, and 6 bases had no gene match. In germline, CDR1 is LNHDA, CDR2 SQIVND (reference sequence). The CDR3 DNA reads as TGTGCCAGTAGCACCACGGGACAGGGCCAAGAGACCCAGTACTTC. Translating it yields CASSTTGQGQETQYF.

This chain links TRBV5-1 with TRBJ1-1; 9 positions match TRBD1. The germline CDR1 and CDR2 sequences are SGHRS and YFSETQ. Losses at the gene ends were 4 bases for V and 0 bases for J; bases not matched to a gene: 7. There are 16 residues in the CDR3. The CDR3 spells CASSPGTGNLNTEAFF. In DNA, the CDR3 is TGCGCCAGCAGCCCCGGGACAGGGAACCTGAACACTGAAGCTTTCTTT.

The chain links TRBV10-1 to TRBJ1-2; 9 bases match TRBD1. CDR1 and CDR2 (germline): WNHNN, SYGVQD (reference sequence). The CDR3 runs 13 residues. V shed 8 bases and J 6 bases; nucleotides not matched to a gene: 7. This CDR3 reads CASYGQGMHGYTF. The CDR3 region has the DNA TGCGCCAGCTATGGACAGGGGATGCATGGCTACACCTTC.

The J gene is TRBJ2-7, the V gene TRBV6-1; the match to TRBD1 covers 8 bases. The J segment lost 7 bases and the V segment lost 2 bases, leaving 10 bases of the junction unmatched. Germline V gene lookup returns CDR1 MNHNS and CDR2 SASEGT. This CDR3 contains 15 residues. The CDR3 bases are TGTGCCAGCAGTGAATACGGGCAGGGGGCGGGGGAGCAGTACGTC. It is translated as CASSEYGQGAGEQYV.

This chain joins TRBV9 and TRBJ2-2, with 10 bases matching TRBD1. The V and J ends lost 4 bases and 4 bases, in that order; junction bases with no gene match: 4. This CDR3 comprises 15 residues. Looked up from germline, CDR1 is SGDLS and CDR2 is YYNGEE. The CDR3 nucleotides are TGTGCCAGCAGCACTCGGACAGGGGGCACCGGGGAGCTGTTTTTT. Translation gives CASSTRTGGTGELFF.

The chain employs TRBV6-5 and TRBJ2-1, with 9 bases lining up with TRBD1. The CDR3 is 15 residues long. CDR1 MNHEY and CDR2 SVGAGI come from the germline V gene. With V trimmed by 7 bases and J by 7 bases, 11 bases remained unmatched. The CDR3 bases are TGTGCCAGCAACGAACAGGGGGCGCCTTCTAATGAGCAGTTCTTC. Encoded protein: CASNEQGAPSNEQFF.

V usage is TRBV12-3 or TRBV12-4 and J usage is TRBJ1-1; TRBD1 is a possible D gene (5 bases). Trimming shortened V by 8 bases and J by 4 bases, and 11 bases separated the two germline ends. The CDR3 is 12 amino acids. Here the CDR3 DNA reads TGTGCCAGCGGCCGGGGGGGCACTGAAGCTTTCTTT. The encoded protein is CASGRGGTEAFF.

DNA of the CDR3: TGTGCCAGCGGCGGGGGACCGCGAAATCTAGCCAAAAACATTCAGTACTTC. Translated, it gives CASGGGPRNLAKNIQYF. The chain joins TRBV28 to TRBJ2-4; 7 nucleotides align to TRBD2. CDR3 size: 17 residues. Trimming cost V 8 bases and J 0 bases; bases outside gene matches: 13. In germline, CDR1 is MDHEN, CDR2 SYDVKM. Complete variable domain (other parts from reference TRBV28 and TRBJ2-4): DVKVTQSSRYLVKRTGEKVFLECVQDMDHENMFWYRQDPGLGLRLIYFSYDVKMKEKGDIPEGYSVSREKKERFSLILESASTNQTSMYLCASGGGPRNLAKNIQYFGAGTRLSVL.

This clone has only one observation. CDR3 bases: TGTGCCAGCAGCGAGCGGGGGGGACAAGAGACCCAGTACTTC. This encodes CASSERGGQETQYF. The rearrangement uses TRBV9 and TRBJ2-5, with 10 bases aligning to TRBD2. The junction had 1 base not matched to a gene; V was cut back by 3 bases and J by 2 bases. Germline CDR1 SGDLS, CDR2 YYNGEE. The CDR3 is made up of 14 amino acids.

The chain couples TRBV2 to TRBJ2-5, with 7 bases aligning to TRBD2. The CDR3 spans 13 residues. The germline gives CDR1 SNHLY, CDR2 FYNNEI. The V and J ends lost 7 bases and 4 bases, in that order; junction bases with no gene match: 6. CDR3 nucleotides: TGTGCCAGCACCGGACTAGAGCGAGAGACCCAGTACTTC. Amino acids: CASTGLERETQYF.

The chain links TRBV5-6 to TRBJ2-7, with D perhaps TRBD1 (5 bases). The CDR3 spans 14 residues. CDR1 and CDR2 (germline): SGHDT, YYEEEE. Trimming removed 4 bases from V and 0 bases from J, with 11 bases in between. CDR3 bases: TGTGCCAGCAGCAAGGGGCATCCCTCCTACGAGCAGTACTTC. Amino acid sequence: CASSKGHPSYEQYF.

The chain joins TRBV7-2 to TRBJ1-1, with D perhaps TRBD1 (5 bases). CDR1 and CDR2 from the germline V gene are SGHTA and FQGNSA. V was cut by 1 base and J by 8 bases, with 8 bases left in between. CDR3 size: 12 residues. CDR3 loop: CASSLEQGEAFF. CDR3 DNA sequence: TGTGCCAGCAGCTTAGAGCAGGGAGAAGCTTTCTTT.

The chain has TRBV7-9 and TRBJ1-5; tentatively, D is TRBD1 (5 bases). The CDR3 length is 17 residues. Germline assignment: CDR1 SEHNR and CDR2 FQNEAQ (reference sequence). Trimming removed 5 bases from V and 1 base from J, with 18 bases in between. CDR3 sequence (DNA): TGTGCCAGCAGCCCCGAAGGGGCTACGGACAGCAATCAGCCCCAGCATTTT. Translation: CASSPEGATDSNQPQHF. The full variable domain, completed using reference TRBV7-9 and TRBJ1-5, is DTGVSQNPRHKITKRGQNVTFRCDPISEHNRLYWYRQTLGQGPEFLTYFQNEAQLEKSRLLSDRFSAERPKGSFSTLEIQRTEQGDSAMYLCASSPEGATDSNQPQHFGDGTRLSIL.

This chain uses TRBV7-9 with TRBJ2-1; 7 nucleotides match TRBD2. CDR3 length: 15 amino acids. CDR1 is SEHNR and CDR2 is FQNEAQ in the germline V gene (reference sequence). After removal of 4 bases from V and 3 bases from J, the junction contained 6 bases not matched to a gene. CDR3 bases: TGTGCCAGCAGCTCTCTCCGGGACTACTACAATGAGCAGTTCTTC. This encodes CASSSLRDYYNEQFF.

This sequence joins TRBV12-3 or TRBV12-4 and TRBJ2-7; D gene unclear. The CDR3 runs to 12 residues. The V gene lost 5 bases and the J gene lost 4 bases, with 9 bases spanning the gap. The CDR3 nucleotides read TGTGCCAGCAGTGTCGACTGGTACGAGCAGTACTTC. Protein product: CASSVDWYEQYF.